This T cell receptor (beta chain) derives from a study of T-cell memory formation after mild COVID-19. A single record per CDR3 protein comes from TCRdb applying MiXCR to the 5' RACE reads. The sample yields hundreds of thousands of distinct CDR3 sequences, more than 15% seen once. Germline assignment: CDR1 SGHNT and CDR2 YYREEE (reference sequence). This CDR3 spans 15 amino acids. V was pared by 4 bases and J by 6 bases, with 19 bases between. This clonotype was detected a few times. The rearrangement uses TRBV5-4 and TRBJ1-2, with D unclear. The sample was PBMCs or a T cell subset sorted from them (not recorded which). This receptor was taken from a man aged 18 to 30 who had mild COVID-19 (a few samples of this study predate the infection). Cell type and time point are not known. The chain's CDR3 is CASSVESLRKDGYTF. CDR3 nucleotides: TGTGCCAGCAGCGTCGAGTCCCTCCGGAAGGATGGCTACACCTTC.